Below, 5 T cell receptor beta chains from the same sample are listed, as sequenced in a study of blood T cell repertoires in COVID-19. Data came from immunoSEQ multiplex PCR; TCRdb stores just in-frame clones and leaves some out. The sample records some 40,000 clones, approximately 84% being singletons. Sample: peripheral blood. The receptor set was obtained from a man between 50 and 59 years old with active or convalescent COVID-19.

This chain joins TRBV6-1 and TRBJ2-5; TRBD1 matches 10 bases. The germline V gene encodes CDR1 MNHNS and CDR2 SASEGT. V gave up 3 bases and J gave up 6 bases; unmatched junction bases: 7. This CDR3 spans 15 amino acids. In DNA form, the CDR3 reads TGTGCCAGCAGTGATCGGGACAGGGGAGCAAAGACCCAGTACTTC. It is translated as CASSDRDRGAKTQYF.

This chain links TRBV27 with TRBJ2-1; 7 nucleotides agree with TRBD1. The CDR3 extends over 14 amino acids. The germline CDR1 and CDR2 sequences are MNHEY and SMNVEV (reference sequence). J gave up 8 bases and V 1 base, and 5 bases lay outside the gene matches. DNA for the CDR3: TGTGCCAGCAGTTTATTTCTAGGGGGCTATGAGCAGTTCTTC. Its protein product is CASSLFLGGYEQFF.

CDR3 DNA: TGTGCCAGCAGAAAACGGACAGGGTCCCTCCCTGAAGCTTTCTTT. Its translation is CASRKRTGSLPEAFF. The V call is TRBV6-5, the J call TRBJ1-1, with 8 bases identical to TRBD1. V trimming: 6 bases; J trimming: 6 bases; junction bases outside the gene matches: 12. The length of the CDR3 is 15 residues. CDR1 is MNHEY and CDR2 is SVGAGI in the germline V gene.

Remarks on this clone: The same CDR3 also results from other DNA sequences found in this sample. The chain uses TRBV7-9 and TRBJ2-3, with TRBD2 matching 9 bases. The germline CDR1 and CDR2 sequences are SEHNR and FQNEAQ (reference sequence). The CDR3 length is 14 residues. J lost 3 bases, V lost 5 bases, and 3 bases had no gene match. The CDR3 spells CASSPSGGTDTQYF. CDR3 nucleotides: TGTGCCAGCAGCCCAAGCGGGGGGACAGATACGCAGTATTTT.

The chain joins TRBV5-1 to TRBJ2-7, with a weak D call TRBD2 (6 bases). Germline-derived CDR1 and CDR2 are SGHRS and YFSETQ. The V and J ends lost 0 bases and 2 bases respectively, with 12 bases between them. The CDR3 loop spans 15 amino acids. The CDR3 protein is CASSLAGGTTYEQYF. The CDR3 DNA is TGCGCCAGCAGCTTGGCCGGCGGGACCACCTACGAGCAGTACTTC.